This T cell receptor beta chain appears in the sequencing data of a study of long-term antiretroviral therapy in people with HIV. The authors ran the immunoSEQ assay, v3.0, at survey level. What sequencing targeted per sample was about 35,000-55,000 T-cell genomes. Sequencing used immunoSEQ multiplex PCR; TCRdb keeps in-frame clones, though not all of them. The sample includes some 30,000 clones, roughly 89% seen only once; the top ten take 3.6%. The receptor's source is a woman aged 18 to 35 with HIV. Sequenced here: unsorted PBMCs, sampled 1.8 years after starting antiretroviral therapy.

In DNA form, the CDR3 reads TGTGCCAGCAGGATCGCGACAGACCCGACCTACGAGCAGTACTTC. Protein product: CASRIATDPTYEQYF. The rearrangement links TRBV27 to TRBJ2-7, with D possibly matching TRBD1 (5 bases). The CDR3 has 15 residues. From germline, CDR1 is MNHEY and CDR2 SMNVEV (reference sequence). Trimming cost V 6 bases and J 2 bases, with 17 bases left between them.